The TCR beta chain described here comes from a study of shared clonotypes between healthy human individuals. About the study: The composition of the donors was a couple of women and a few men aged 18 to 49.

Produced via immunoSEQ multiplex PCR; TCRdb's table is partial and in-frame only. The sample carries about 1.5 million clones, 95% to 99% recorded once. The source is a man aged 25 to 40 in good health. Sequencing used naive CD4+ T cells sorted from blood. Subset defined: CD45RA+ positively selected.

The CDR3 is CASSSIRTSGRSYNEQFF. The CDR3 DNA reads as TGTGCCAGCAGCTCCATCCGGACTAGCGGGAGGTCTTACAATGAGCAGTTCTTC. V gene TRBV7-6 combines with J gene TRBJ2-1, with 14 positions matching TRBD2. There are 18 residues in the CDR3. Germline CDR1 reads SGHVS; CDR2 reads FNYEAQ. Trimming at V came to 4 bases and at J to 4 bases, leaving 9 bases not matched to a gene.